A single sample is the source of the 26 T cell receptor beta chains below, sequenced in a study of breast tumors, draining lymph nodes, adjacent tissues. TCRdb called the multiplex PCR reads again in MiXCR, with one record for every CDR3 protein. The sample holds some 200,000 distinct CDR3 sequences; around 33% are singletons and the top ten take around 4.5%. Axillary draining lymph nodes of breast cancer patients supplied the node samples. Sequenced material: axillary lymph node tissue. The receptors shown here come from a female donor with breast cancer. Some clones in this sample may be carry-over from other donors' samples.

CDR3 sequence reads: CARDRRDPSYEQYF. CDR3 nucleotide sequence: TGTGCTAGAGATAGGAGGGACCCTTCCTACGAGCAGTACTTC. This chain uses TRBV25-1 with TRBJ2-7; D perhaps matches TRBD2 (6 bases). Germline V gene lookup returns CDR1 MGHDK and CDR2 SYGVNS. This CDR3 is 14 amino acids long.

J is TRBJ1-4 and V is TRBV5-1; perhaps TRBD1 as D (5 bases). CDR3 size: 16 residues. Germline V gives CDR1 SGHRS, CDR2 YFSETQ. The ends were cut back, 4 bases at V and 6 bases at J, with 19 bases in the middle. CDR3 DNA sequence: TGCGCCAGCAGCACACGACTAGCGGGGGTGGATGAAAAACTGTTTTTT. Its translation is CASSTRLAGVDEKLFF.

This clonotype showed up many times. V is TRBV6-6 and J is TRBJ1-4, with D possibly matching TRBD1 (5 bases). CDR1 is MNHNY and CDR2 is SVGAGI in the germline V gene (reference sequence). The CDR3 totals 18 residues. The ends were cut back, 6 bases at V and 3 bases at J, with 23 bases in the middle. Here the CDR3 reads CASSALTYKGAPNEKLFF. CDR3 DNA: TGTGCCAGCAGCGCTCTAACTTACAAAGGGGCACCTAATGAAAAACTGTTTTTT.

The chain employs TRBV20-1 and TRBJ1-6, with D unclear. Trimming took 0 bases from V and 6 from J, leaving 6 bases between them. This CDR3 comprises 13 residues. Germline-derived CDR1 and CDR2 are DFQATT and SNEGSKA (reference sequence). The CDR3 sequence is CSARDRANSPLHF. DNA of the CDR3: TGCAGTGCTAGAGATAGGGCTAATTCACCCCTCCACTTT.

This clonotype came up many times. The J gene is TRBJ2-3, the V gene TRBV7-3; TRBD2 aligns across 13 bases. Germline assignment: CDR1 SGHTA and CDR2 FQGTGA. The CDR3 covers 16 residues. V gave up 3 bases and J gave up 4 bases; unmatched junction bases: 4. The CDR3 DNA follows: TGTGCCAGCAGCTTCGGGACTAGCGGGGTGTCAGATACGCAGTATTTT. Translating gives CASSFGTSGVSDTQYF. The complete variable domain, with remaining parts taken from reference TRBV7-3 and TRBJ2-3, reads GAGVSQTPSNKVTEKGKYVELRCDPISGHTALYWYRQSLGQGPEFLIYFQGTGAADDSGLPNDRFFAVRPEGSVSTLKIQRTERGDSAVYLCASSFGTSGVSDTQYFGPGTRLTVL.

This rearrangement joins TRBV10-3 to TRBJ2-3, with 9 nucleotides matching TRBD1. J was trimmed by 7 bases and V by 4 bases; bases with no gene match: 9. Germline assignment: CDR1 ENHRY and CDR2 SYGVKD. The CDR3 consists of 15 residues. This CDR3 is CAISGGDRASNTQYF. CDR3 nucleotides: TGTGCCATCAGTGGGGGGGACAGGGCTAGTAATACGCAGTATTTT.

The chain couples TRBV10-3 to TRBJ2-3; 9 bases are shared with TRBD2. CDR1 and CDR2 (germline): ENHRY, SYGVKD. V lost 4 bases to trimming and J lost 4 bases; unmatched junction nucleotides: 12. This CDR3 has 17 amino acids. The CDR3 spells CAISASDSGRTSDTQYF. The CDR3 DNA sequence: TGTGCCATCAGTGCTAGTGACAGCGGGAGGACTTCAGATACGCAGTATTTT.

As for this clonotype: One base away lies a much larger clone, so this may be a sequencing read error. This chain links TRBV13 with TRBJ1-6, with D perhaps TRBD1 (5 bases). The germline gives CDR1 PRHDT, CDR2 FYEKMQ (reference sequence). The CDR3 is 17 amino acids. The germline V and J ends were trimmed by 5 bases and 8 bases, with 22 bases remaining between them. In DNA form, the CDR3 reads TGTGCCAGCAGCCGCCACCCGAGGGCAGGGATAGATTCACCCCTCCACTTT. This sequence encodes CASSRHPRAGIDSPLHF. Using reference TRBV13 and TRBJ1-6 for the parts outside the CDR3, the full variable domain is AAGVIQSPRHLIKEKRETATLKCYPIPRHDTVYWYQQGPGQDPQFLISFYEKMQSDKGSIPDRFSAQQFSDYHSELNMSSLELGDSALYFCASSRHPRAGIDSPLHFGNGTRLTVT.

About this clonotype itself: This may come from a read error, since a much larger clone is one base off. The gene calls are TRBV3-1 and TRBJ1-4; no firm D call. Deletions cut 2 bases from V and 10 bases from J, with 8 bases between. This CDR3 has 12 amino acids. Germline V CDR1 and CDR2: LGHDT, YNNKEL (reference sequence). The DNA of the CDR3 is TGTGCCAGCAGCCAATCCGATGGAAAACTGTTTTTT. Translated: CASSQSDGKLFF.

The gene calls are TRBV29-1 and TRBJ2-2; 15 nucleotides line up with TRBD2. The germline V gene encodes CDR1 SQVTM and CDR2 ANQGSEA. The junction had 2 bases not matched to a gene; V was cut back by 6 bases and J by 6 bases. This CDR3 region has 14 residues. The CDR3 DNA sequence: TGCAGCGTCGGACTAGCGGGAGGGCCCGGGGAGCTGTTTTTT. It yields the protein CSVGLAGGPGELFF.

This clonotype came up many times. This chain joins TRBV9 and TRBJ2-5, with TRBD2 matching over 7 bases. The CDR3 is 15 amino acids. The junction had 2 bases not matched to a gene; V was cut back by 0 bases and J by 0 bases. The V gene's germline CDR1 is SGDLS and CDR2 YYNGEE. The CDR3 region has the DNA TGTGCCAGCAGCGTAGAGCGGGGTTACCAAGAGACCCAGTACTTC. It encodes CASSVERGYQETQYF.

This clonotype has ten or more counts. V usage is TRBV10-2 and J usage is TRBJ2-1; TRBD2 might be the D (5 bases). Deletions cut 6 bases from V and 9 bases from J, with 18 bases between. CDR3 length: 14 amino acids. Germline CDR1 WSHSY, CDR2 SAAADI. The CDR3: CASSRVTPGSEQFF. For the CDR3, the DNA is TGCGCCAGCAGCCGCGTCACTCCGGGGAGTGAGCAGTTCTTC.

Only one count was recorded for this clonotype. This may be a read error: a much more frequent sequence differs by one nucleotide. The rearrangement joins TRBV9 to TRBJ2-5, with 7 bases identical to TRBD2. Germline loops: CDR1 SGDLS, CDR2 YYNGEE. This CDR3 is 16 amino acids long. The CDR3 loop is CASSQGWGGYQETRYF. The CDR3 DNA reads TGTGCCAGCAGCCAAGGCTGGGGGGGGTACCAAGAGACCCGGTACTTC.

This clonotype came up many times. CDR3 region: CASSSGTLNYGYTF. CDR3 nucleotides: TGTGCCAGCAGTTCCGGGACACTGAACTATGGCTACACCTTC. V and J are TRBV12-3 or TRBV12-4 and TRBJ1-2, with D possibly matching TRBD1 (6 bases). V dropped 4 bases and J dropped 2 bases, with 11 bases sitting between them. The CDR3 runs 14 residues.

Ten or more counts support this clonotype. V gene TRBV11-3 combines with J gene TRBJ2-1, with 7 bases aligning to TRBD1. Trimming took 2 bases from V and 10 from J; bases not matched to a gene: 8. CDR1 is SGHNT, CDR2 YENEEA, per germline. The CDR3 sequence is 14 residues long. DNA for the CDR3: TGTGCCAGCAGCTTAACCACAGGGGTTGGCGAGCAGTTCTTC. Protein product: CASSLTTGVGEQFF. Using reference TRBV11-3 and TRBJ2-1 for the parts outside the CDR3, the full variable domain is EAGVVQSPRYKIIEKKQPVAFWCNPISGHNTLYWYLQNLGQGPELLIRYENEEAVDDSQLPKDRFSAERLKGVDSTLKIQPAELGDSAVYLCASSLTTGVGEQFFGPGTRLTVL.

This clonotype was detected many times. This chain links TRBV28 with TRBJ2-7; 8 bases fit TRBD2. Germline CDR1 is MDHEN and CDR2 is SYDVKM. V lost 5 bases to trimming and J lost 5 bases; unmatched junction nucleotides: 8. This CDR3 comprises 14 residues. CDR3 region: CASSGREANDEQYF. CDR3 DNA: TGTGCCAGCAGTGGGCGGGAGGCCAACGACGAGCAGTACTTC. Full variable domain (outside the CDR3, taken from reference TRBV28 and TRBJ2-7): DVKVTQSSRYLVKRTGEKVFLECVQDMDHENMFWYRQDPGLGLRLIYFSYDVKMKEKGDIPEGYSVSREKKERFSLILESASTNQTSMYLCASSGREANDEQYFGPGTRLTVT.

CDR3 sequence (DNA): TGTGCCAGCAGCTACTTGTACAGAGGGCAGAACACTGAAGCTTTCTTT. This sequence encodes CASSYLYRGQNTEAFF. The rearrangement links TRBV5-6 to TRBJ1-1; no clear D. Germline lookup yields CDR1 SGHDT and CDR2 YYEEEE. Trimming pared 3 bases from V and 1 base from J, leaving 16 bases between. The length of the CDR3 is 16 residues.

This clonotype has a count of ten or more. The V call is TRBV7-8, the J call TRBJ2-1; 7 positions match TRBD1. CDR3 length: 14 amino acids. Per the germline V gene, CDR1 is SGHVS and CDR2 is FQNEAQ. Trimming took 5 bases from V and 7 from J; bases not matched to a gene: 8. DNA for the CDR3: TGTGCCAGCAGCGCCCATCGGGACAGAAATGAGCAGTTCTTC. Translation: CASSAHRDRNEQFF.

V usage is TRBV28 and J usage is TRBJ2-7; D is perhaps TRBD1 or TRBD2 (5 bases each). This CDR3 comprises 14 residues. The V gene's germline CDR1 is MDHEN and CDR2 SYDVKM. The V gene lost 10 bases and the J gene lost 5 bases, with 21 bases spanning the gap. DNA of the CDR3: TGTGCCACAACTGACTCCGGGACCCCTAACGAGCAGTACTTC. Translating it yields CATTDSGTPNEQYF. Full variable domain (rest looked up from reference TRBV28 and TRBJ2-7): DVKVTQSSRYLVKRTGEKVFLECVQDMDHENMFWYRQDPGLGLRLIYFSYDVKMKEKGDIPEGYSVSREKKERFSLILESASTNQTSMYLCATTDSGTPNEQYFGPGTRLTVT.

The V and J genes are TRBV20-1 and TRBJ1-4; TRBD1 matches 9 bases. The length of the CDR3 is 13 residues. In germline, CDR1 is DFQATT, CDR2 SNEGSKA (reference sequence). J gave up 5 bases and V 7 bases, and 5 bases lay outside the gene matches. CDR3 sequence (DNA): TGCAGTGTACCGGACAGGGGCAATGAAAAACTGTTTTTT. It yields the protein CSVPDRGNEKLFF.

This clonotype was observed at least ten times. The chain combines TRBV5-8 with TRBJ1-2, with 7 bases that match TRBD1. J lost 3 bases, V lost 1 base, and 3 bases had no gene match. CDR1 and CDR2 (germline): SGHTS, YDEGEE. The CDR3 is 14 amino acids. The CDR3 DNA reads as TGTGCCAGCAGCTTGACAGGGGCGGACTATGGCTACACCTTC. This translates into CASSLTGADYGYTF.

The chain links TRBV6-5 to TRBJ2-5; weak D call: TRBD2 (6 bases). Germline CDR1 and CDR2: MNHEY and SVGAGI. There are 13 residues in the CDR3. V dropped 8 bases and J dropped 3 bases, with 13 bases sitting between them. The chain's CDR3 is CASGEEGKETQYF. CDR3 DNA: TGTGCCAGCGGGGAGGAGGGGAAAGAGACCCAGTACTTC.

V is TRBV5-5 and J is TRBJ1-1; TRBD1 aligns across 8 bases. Germline V gives CDR1 SGHKS, CDR2 YYEKEE (reference sequence). The CDR3 loop spans 17 amino acids. Losses at the gene ends were 3 bases for V and 4 bases for J; bases not matched to a gene: 14. The CDR3 sequence is CASSWGDRFVESTEAFF. In DNA form, the CDR3 reads TGTGCCAGCAGCTGGGGGGACAGGTTTGTGGAGAGCACTGAAGCTTTCTTT.

To note about this clonotype: An end of the junction differs from the germline gene, which may be a read error. The CDR3 region is CANSRDGQASPLHF. The CDR3 nucleotides are TGCGCCAACAGCCGAGATGGCCAAGCCTCACCCCTCCACTTT. The rearrangement uses TRBV4-3 and TRBJ1-6, with D unclear. There are 14 residues in the CDR3. Per the germline V gene, CDR1 is LGHNA and CDR2 is YSLEER.

This clonotype was observed at least ten times. The chain carries TRBV6-5 and TRBJ2-3, with 9 bases aligning to TRBD1. V lost 8 bases and J lost 3; bases outside the gene matches: 9. Germline-derived CDR1 and CDR2 are MNHEY and SVGAGI. The length of the CDR3 is 15 residues. The CDR3 DNA is TGTGCCAGCGGTCAACCGACAGGGGGAACAGATACGCAGTATTTT. Protein product: CASGQPTGGTDTQYF.

A note on this clonotype: A much larger clonotype is one base distant, so this may be a read error. The chain couples TRBV7-2 to TRBJ2-5; D remains ambiguous. V lost 4 bases to trimming and J lost 5 bases, with 11 bases between them. The germline V gene has CDR1 SGHTA and CDR2 FQGNSA. The CDR3 runs to 13 residues. Here the CDR3 reads CASSSDSTETQYF. CDR3 bases: TGTGCCAGCAGCTCCGATTCCACGGAGACCCAGTACTTC.